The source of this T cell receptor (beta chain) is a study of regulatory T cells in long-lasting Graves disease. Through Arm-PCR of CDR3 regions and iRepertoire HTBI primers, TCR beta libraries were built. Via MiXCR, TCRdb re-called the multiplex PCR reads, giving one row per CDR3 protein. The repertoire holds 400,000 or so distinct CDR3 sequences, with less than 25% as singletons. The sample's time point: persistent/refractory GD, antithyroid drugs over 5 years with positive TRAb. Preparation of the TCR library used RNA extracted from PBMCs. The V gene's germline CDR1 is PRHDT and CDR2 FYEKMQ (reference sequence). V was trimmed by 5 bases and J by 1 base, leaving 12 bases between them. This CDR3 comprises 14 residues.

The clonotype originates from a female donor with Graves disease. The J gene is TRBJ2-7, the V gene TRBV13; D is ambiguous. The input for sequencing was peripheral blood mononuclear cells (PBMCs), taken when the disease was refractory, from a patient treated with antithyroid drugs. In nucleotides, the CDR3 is TGTGCCAGCAGCCTAGAAGGGTTATCCTACGAGCAGTACTTC. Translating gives CASSLEGLSYEQYF.